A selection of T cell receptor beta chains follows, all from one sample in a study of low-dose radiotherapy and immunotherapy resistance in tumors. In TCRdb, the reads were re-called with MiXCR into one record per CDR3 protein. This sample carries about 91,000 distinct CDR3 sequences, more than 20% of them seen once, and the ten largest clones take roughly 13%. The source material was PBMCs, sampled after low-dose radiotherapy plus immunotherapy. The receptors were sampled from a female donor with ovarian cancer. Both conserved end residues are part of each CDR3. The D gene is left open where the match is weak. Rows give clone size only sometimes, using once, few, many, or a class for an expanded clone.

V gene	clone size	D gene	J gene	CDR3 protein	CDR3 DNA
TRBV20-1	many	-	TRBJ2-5	CSAPNREGRGSQETQYF	TGCAGTGCACCAAACAGGGAGGGCAGGGGGTCACAAGAGACCCAGTACTTC
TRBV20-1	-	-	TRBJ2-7	CSARAAASYEQYF	TGCAGTGCTAGAGCCGCGGCCTCCTACGAGCAGTACTTC
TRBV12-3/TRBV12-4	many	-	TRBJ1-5	CASSIGGSGQPQHF	TGTGCCAGCAGCATAGGCGGGTCCGGTCAGCCCCAGCATTTT
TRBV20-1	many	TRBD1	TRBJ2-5	CSARAGQGASVGSQYF	TGCAGTGCTAGAGCGGGACAGGGAGCCTCGGTCGGGTCCCAGTACTTC
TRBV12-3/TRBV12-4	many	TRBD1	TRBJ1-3	CASSFGTGVFSGNTIYF	TGTGCCAGCAGTTTCGGGACAGGGGTCTTCTCTGGAAACACCATATATTTT
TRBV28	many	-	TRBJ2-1	CASSFSDGRYEQFF	TGTGCCAGCAGTTTCTCGGACGGAAGGTATGAGCAGTTCTTC
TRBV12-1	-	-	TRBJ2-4	CASSLDEGKNIQYF	TGTGCCAGCAGTTTGGACGAGGGCAAAAACATTCAGTACTTC
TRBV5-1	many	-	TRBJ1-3	CASSRGPSGNTIYF	TGCGCCAGTAGCAGGGGCCCCTCTGGAAACACCATATATTTT
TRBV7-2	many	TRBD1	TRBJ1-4	CASSSATGGNEKLFF	TGTGCCAGCAGCTCTGCGACAGGGGGGAATGAAAAACTGTTTTTT
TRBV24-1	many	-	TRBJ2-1	CATKHRQNNEQFF	TGTGCCACCAAACATCGACAGAACAATGAGCAGTTCTTC
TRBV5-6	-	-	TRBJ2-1	CASSFNTFFETYNEQFF	TGTGCCAGCAGCTTTAATACTTTTTTTGAAACCTACAATGAGCAGTTCTTC
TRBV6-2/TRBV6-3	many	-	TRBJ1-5	CASSYRGSNQPQHF	TGTGCCAGCAGTTACAGGGGTTCCAATCAGCCCCAGCATTTT
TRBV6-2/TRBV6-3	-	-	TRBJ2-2	CASGGGAVTGELFF	TGTGCCAGCGGAGGGGGCGCGGTCACCGGGGAGCTGTTTTTT
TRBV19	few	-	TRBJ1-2	CASSKRLAPGGYTF	TGTGCCAGTAGTAAGAGACTGGCCCCCGGAGGCTACACCTTC
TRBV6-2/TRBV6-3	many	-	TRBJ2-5	CASSYLERPGGTQYF	TGTGCCAGCAGTTACCTCGAGAGGCCCGGTGGGACCCAGTACTTC
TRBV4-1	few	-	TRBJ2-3	CASSQSLSTDTQYF	TGCGCCAGCAGCCAGAGCCTCAGCACAGATACGCAGTATTTT
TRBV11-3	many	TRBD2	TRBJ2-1	CASSQRTSGYNEQFF	TGTGCCAGCAGTCAAAGGACTAGCGGATACAATGAGCAGTTCTTC
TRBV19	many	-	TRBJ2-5	CASSIDPTQKTQYF	TGTGCCAGTAGTATAGATCCGACCCAGAAGACCCAGTACTTC
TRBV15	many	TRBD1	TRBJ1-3	CATSRPQGLGGNTIYF	TGTGCCACCAGCAGGCCACAGGGGCTAGGTGGAAACACCATATATTTT
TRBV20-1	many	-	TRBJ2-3	CSASSRPKTDTQYF	TGCAGTGCTAGTTCGAGGCCCAAGACAGATACGCAGTATTTT
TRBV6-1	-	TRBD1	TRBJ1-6	CASSRRQGVGDSPLHF	TGTGCCAGCAGCCGCAGACAGGGGGTGGGGGATTCACCCCTCCACTTT
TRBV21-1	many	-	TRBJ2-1	CASNPIIGFHEQFF	TGTGCCAGCAACCCGATAATAGGGTTTCATGAGCAGTTCTTC